The sequence of this T cell receptor beta chain was determined in a study of CD8 T cells in Susac syndrome. Blood CD8+ and CD4+ T cells underwent high-throughput TCR beta sequencing. Patients with stable or active relapsing-remitting disease, all of them treatment-naive, made up the multiple sclerosis controls. FACS enriched CD8+ TEMRA cells, while bulk CD8+ and CD4+ were negatively isolated. This clonotype came up a few times. This CDR3 region has 15 residues. V dropped 0 bases and J dropped 7 bases, with 16 bases sitting between them. Germline CDR1 SQVTM, CDR2 ANQGSEA. The RNA input was roughly 0.45 to 1 ug, and it was reverse transcribed with random hexamers. Amplification of TCR beta CDR3 by immunoSEQ multiplex PCR spanned 54 Vbeta and 13 Jbeta. TCRdb reanalysed the immunoSEQ multiplex PCR reads using MiXCR and keeps one entry per CDR3 protein. The sample includes 330,000 or so distinct CDR3 sequences, over 75% of them seen just once.

This sequence joins TRBV29-1 and TRBJ1-5; D perhaps matches TRBD1 (5 bases). This clonotype was sampled from a human donor with multiple sclerosis. Sample: CD8+ T cells from PBMCs. Written as DNA, the CDR3 is TGCAGCGTTGAAGATGGGGGGGGAGGTGGGCAGCCCCAGCATTTT. Its translation: CSVEDGGGGGQPQHF.